This entry lists 26 T cell receptor beta chains sequenced from one sample in a study of OX40 agonist ivuxolimab in advanced cancers. To prepare the library, the immunoSEQ multiplex PCR assay was applied. TCRdb re-hosts the immuneACCESS table, in-frame sequences only. Its copies lack some clones; in the studies checked, an unresolved V gene accounts for under half of them, and the cause for the rest is not known. The sample table holds approximately 82,000 clones, of which 75% to 90% were seen once. 2% to 3% of the sample is taken by the ten largest. The sequencing used CD4+ or CD8+ T cells sorted from blood, collected in a trial of the OX40 agonist ivuxolimab. These receptors all stem from an adult with an advanced solid tumor such as melanoma, head and neck, liver or kidney cancer.

This sequence joins TRBV11-2 and TRBJ1-1, with D perhaps matching TRBD1 (6 bases). CDR1 and CDR2 (germline): SGHAT, FQNNGV. This CDR3 is built from 14 residues. The V and J ends lost 5 bases and 7 bases respectively, with 17 bases between them. The CDR3 sequence is CASSQTGSQGEAFF. The CDR3 bases are TGTGCCAGCAGCCAGACAGGTAGCCAGGGTGAAGCTTTCTTT. Full variable domain (outside the CDR3, taken from reference TRBV11-2 and TRBJ1-1): EAGVAQSPRYKIIEKRQSVAFWCNPISGHATLYWYQQILGQGPKLLIQFQNNGVVDDSQLPKDRFSAERLKGVDSTLKIQPAKLEDSAVYLCASSQTGSQGEAFFGQGTRLTVV.

The rearrangement joins TRBV7-2 to TRBJ2-1; 7 bases are a match to TRBD1. CDR1 is SGHTA and CDR2 is FQGNSA in the germline V gene. The CDR3 totals 16 residues. Trimming took 0 bases from V and 4 from J; bases not matched to a gene: 6. Here the CDR3 reads CASSLAGPGGYNEQFF. For the CDR3, the DNA is TGTGCCAGCAGCTTAGCGGGACCAGGGGGTTACAATGAGCAGTTCTTC.

The chain is built from TRBV7-9 and TRBJ2-2, with D perhaps assigned TRBD1 or TRBD2 (5 bases each). Trimming shortened V by 5 bases and J by 7 bases, and 17 bases separated the two germline ends. Germline lookup yields CDR1 SEHNR and CDR2 FQNEAQ (reference sequence). The CDR3 is 15 amino acids. CDR3 DNA: TGTGCCAGCAGCCCTATAGGGGAGTCGTTCGGGGAGCTGTTTTTT. Translation: CASSPIGESFGELFF.

DNA for the CDR3: TGTGCCAGCAGCGCCCGAGGTGGGGGGACTAGCGGGAAGTACAATGAGCAGTTCTTC. It codes for CASSARGGGTSGKYNEQFF. The V call is TRBV11-1, the J call TRBJ2-1, with 13 bases lining up with TRBD2. From germline, CDR1 is SGHAT and CDR2 FQDESV (reference sequence). This CDR3 spans 19 amino acids. J gave up 4 bases and V 5 bases, and 14 bases lay outside the gene matches.

The gene calls are TRBV28 and TRBJ2-7, with D maybe TRBD1 (5 bases). Trimming took 3 bases from V and 2 from J, leaving 11 bases between them. The CDR3 has 14 amino acids. Germline V lookup: CDR1 MDHEN, CDR2 SYDVKM. As DNA, the CDR3 is TGTGCCAGCAGTTTCGATGACAGAGCCTACGAGCAGTACTTC. Amino acid sequence: CASSFDDRAYEQYF.

This clone came up once. The rearrangement joins TRBV5-1 to TRBJ2-1; no firm D call. Germline CDR1 and CDR2: SGHRS and YFSETQ. CDR3 length: 15 amino acids. V shed 0 bases and J shed 6 bases, with 13 bases lying between them. DNA for the CDR3: TGCGCCAGCAGCTTGGGGAACAAGGGAACCAATGAGCAGTTCTTC. Amino acids: CASSLGNKGTNEQFF.

The chain has TRBV7-9 and TRBJ2-5; no firm D call. Germline V gene data show CDR1 as SEHNR and CDR2 as FQNEAQ (reference sequence). Trimming cost V 5 bases and J 11 bases, with 21 bases left between them. This CDR3 has 14 residues. CDR3 bases: TGTGCCAGCAGCCCTACGAACACAGTGACCAAGCAGTACTTC. It codes for CASSPTNTVTKQYF. The variable domain in full, completed from reference TRBV7-9 and TRBJ2-5, reads DTGVSQNPRHKITKRGQNVTFRCDPISEHNRLYWYRQTLGQGPEFLTYFQNEAQLEKSRLLSDRFSAERPKGSFSTLEIQRTEQGDSAMYLCASSPTNTVTKQYFGPGTRLLVL.

The rearrangement links TRBV5-1 to TRBJ2-2; D possibly corresponds to TRBD1 (5 bases). The CDR3 sequence is 14 residues long. The germline CDR1 and CDR2 sequences are SGHRS and YFSETQ. The germline V and J ends were trimmed by 4 bases and 0 bases, with 7 bases remaining between them. The CDR3 DNA follows: TGCGCCAGCAGCAGGGGCGCGAACACCGGGGAGCTGTTTTTT. It is translated as CASSRGANTGELFF. The variable domain in full, with the rest retrieved from reference TRBV5-1 and TRBJ2-2, is KAGVTQTPRYLIKTRGQQVTLSCSPISGHRSVSWYQQTPGQGLQFLFEYFSETQRNKGNFPGRFSGRQFSNSRSEMNVSTLELGDSALYLCASSRGANTGELFFGEGSRLTVL.

V and J are TRBV7-6 and TRBJ2-5, with D uncertain. CDR1 is SGHVS and CDR2 is FNYEAQ in the germline V gene. Trimming took 5 bases from V and 4 from J, leaving 17 bases between them. CDR3 length: 15 amino acids. The CDR3 spells CASSDPTLTRETQYF. The CDR3 DNA sequence: TGTGCCAGCAGCGACCCAACCCTGACAAGAGAGACCCAGTACTTC.

This rearrangement joins TRBV7-3 to TRBJ2-3; TRBD1 agrees at 7 bases. The germline gives CDR1 SGHTA, CDR2 FQGTGA. The length of the CDR3 is 15 residues. Trimming at V came to 5 bases and at J to 3 bases, leaving 8 bases not matched to a gene. For the CDR3, the DNA is TGTGCCAGCAGCCGAAAAGGGGGCTGGACAGATACGCAGTATTTT. Amino acid sequence: CASSRKGGWTDTQYF.

The chain uses TRBV28 and TRBJ1-5; 9 nucleotides agree with TRBD1. The CDR3 spans 19 residues. Germline values: CDR1 MDHEN, CDR2 SYDVKM. J gave up 0 bases and V 3 bases, and 12 bases lay outside the gene matches. This CDR3 is CASSLRRPGQGYSNQPQHF. CDR3 nucleotides: TGTGCCAGCAGTTTGCGACGTCCAGGACAGGGGTATAGCAATCAGCCCCAGCATTTT.

V and J are TRBV9 and TRBJ2-1; no reliable D call. With 0 bases removed from V and 2 bases from J, the gap between germline ends came to 9 bases. CDR1 is SGDLS and CDR2 is YYNGEE in the germline V gene. CDR3 size: 15 residues. CDR3 in DNA: TGTGCCAGCAGCGTAGATCCTGGACCCTACAATGAGCAGTTCTTC. It yields the protein CASSVDPGPYNEQFF.

This clone was picked up one time. For the CDR3, the DNA is TGTGCCAGCAGTTTCCCGGGGAACAATTCACCCCTCCACTTT. Its translation is CASSFPGNNSPLHF. The chain joins TRBV28 to TRBJ1-6; D uncertain. This CDR3 is built from 14 residues. Germline values: CDR1 MDHEN, CDR2 SYDVKM. Trimming removed 3 bases from V and 7 bases from J, with 10 bases in between.

The V gene is TRBV20-1, the J gene TRBJ1-1; D is undetermined. This CDR3 spans 11 amino acids. From germline, CDR1 is DFQATT and CDR2 SNEGSKA (reference sequence). Between the trimmed V and J ends, which lost 4 bases and 1 base, there was a span of 4 bases. The CDR3 DNA is TGCAGTGCTACCAAGAACACTGAAGCTTTCTTT. Its translation is CSATKNTEAFF.

This chain uses TRBV5-4 with TRBJ2-7; TRBD2 might be the D (5 bases). Deletions cut 4 bases from V and 4 bases from J, with 21 bases between. The CDR3 runs 16 residues. From germline, CDR1 is SGHNT and CDR2 YYREEE (reference sequence). The CDR3 loop is CASSPRASSFSYEQYF. The DNA for the CDR3 is TGTGCCAGCAGCCCGAGGGCCAGTTCTTTTTCTTACGAGCAGTACTTC.

CDR3: CAWSVTAVKAFF. The CDR3 DNA sequence: TGTGCCTGGAGTGTAACGGCAGTCAAAGCTTTCTTT. The V gene is TRBV30, the J gene TRBJ1-1, with unresolved D. Trimming removed 0 bases from V and 9 bases from J, with 11 bases in between. CDR3 length: 12 residues. Per germline, CDR1 GTSNPN and CDR2 SVGIG (reference sequence).

This chain joins TRBV29-1 and TRBJ2-6; weak D call: TRBD1 (6 bases). Germline values: CDR1 SQVTM, CDR2 ANQGSEA. This CDR3 is 16 amino acids long. Trimming removed 4 bases from V and 0 bases from J, with 13 bases in between. In DNA, the CDR3 is TGCAGCGTTGGGATGCAGGGGTCCTCTGGGGCCAACGTCCTGACTTTC. It codes for CSVGMQGSSGANVLTF.

This clone was seen once. The rearrangement links TRBV11-2 to TRBJ1-3; D is uncertain. Germline assignment: CDR1 SGHAT and CDR2 FQNNGV. V gave up 3 bases and J gave up 0 bases, with 3 bases separating them. This CDR3 contains 13 residues. The CDR3: CASSLGSGNTIYF. The CDR3 DNA is TGTGCCAGCAGCTTGGGCTCTGGAAACACCATATATTTT.

This chain connects TRBV4-2 to TRBJ2-2; the match to TRBD1 covers 8 bases. Germline CDR1 and CDR2: LGHNA and YNFKEQ. CDR3 length equals 14 residues. V lost 4 bases and J lost 6; bases outside the gene matches: 4. The CDR3 DNA reads TGTGCCAGCAGCCGAGAACAGGGGGCCGGGGAGCTGTTTTTT. Its protein is CASSREQGAGELFF.

This chain uses TRBV5-4 with TRBJ1-1; possibly TRBD1 for D (5 bases). The CDR3 is 14 amino acids. Germline-derived CDR1 and CDR2 are SGHNT and YYREEE (reference sequence). V lost 4 bases and J lost 3, with 13 bases in between. The CDR3 loop reads CASSKSGGDTEAFF. CDR3 DNA sequence: TGTGCCAGCAGCAAATCCGGGGGTGACACTGAAGCTTTCTTT.

This chain joins TRBV11-2 and TRBJ1-6; D not certain. This CDR3 is 15 amino acids long. V lost 0 bases to trimming and J lost 6 bases, with 9 bases between them. Germline CDR1 is SGHAT and CDR2 is FQNNGV. CDR3 sequence (DNA): TGTGCCAGCAGCTTAGAACCAGGTTCTAATTCACCCCTCCACTTT. It specifies CASSLEPGSNSPLHF.

V gene TRBV6-1 combines with J gene TRBJ1-2; possibly TRBD1 for D (6 bases). Germline V gene sequence: CDR1 MNHNS, CDR2 SASEGT. The CDR3 length is 12 residues. Between the trimmed V and J ends, which lost 8 bases and 5 bases, there was a span of 12 bases. CDR3 loop: CASAITGYGYTF. DNA of the CDR3: TGTGCCAGCGCAATTACAGGGTATGGCTACACCTTC.

The chain joins TRBV5-4 to TRBJ2-7; D call uncertain. V was pared by 2 bases and J by 1 base, with 13 bases between. Germline CDR1 reads SGHNT; CDR2 reads YYREEE (reference sequence). The CDR3 has 15 amino acids. The CDR3 reads CASSFFVGGSYEQYF. The DNA of the CDR3 is TGTGCCAGCAGCTTCTTTGTGGGTGGGTCCTACGAGCAGTACTTC.

The rearrangement links TRBV7-8 to TRBJ2-1; perhaps TRBD1 as D (6 bases). V was clipped by 5 bases and J by 5 bases, with 16 bases between them. CDR1 and CDR2 from the germline V gene are SGHVS and FQNEAQ. The CDR3 runs 15 residues. The CDR3 region has the DNA TGTGCCAGCAGCCGAACCCAAGGACAGCACAATGAGCAGTTCTTC. Its translation is CASSRTQGQHNEQFF.

V is TRBV30 and J is TRBJ2-5; unclear D gene. Germline CDR1 and CDR2: GTSNPN and SVGIG (reference sequence). The CDR3 has 12 residues. Trimming took off 2 bases at V and 5 bases at J, with 9 bases between the two ends. CDR3: CAWSSFRETQYF. The CDR3 bases are TGTGCCTGGAGTTCCTTCCGTGAGACCCAGTACTTC.

The gene calls are TRBV9 and TRBJ2-3, with 13 bases lining up with TRBD2. V dropped 0 bases and J dropped 2; count of bases not matched to a gene: 3. Germline CDR1 SGDLS, CDR2 YYNGEE. The CDR3 covers 17 residues. CDR3 in amino acids: CASSVGTSGGNTDTQYF. CDR3 DNA sequence: TGTGCCAGCAGCGTAGGGACTAGCGGGGGAAACACAGATACGCAGTATTTT.